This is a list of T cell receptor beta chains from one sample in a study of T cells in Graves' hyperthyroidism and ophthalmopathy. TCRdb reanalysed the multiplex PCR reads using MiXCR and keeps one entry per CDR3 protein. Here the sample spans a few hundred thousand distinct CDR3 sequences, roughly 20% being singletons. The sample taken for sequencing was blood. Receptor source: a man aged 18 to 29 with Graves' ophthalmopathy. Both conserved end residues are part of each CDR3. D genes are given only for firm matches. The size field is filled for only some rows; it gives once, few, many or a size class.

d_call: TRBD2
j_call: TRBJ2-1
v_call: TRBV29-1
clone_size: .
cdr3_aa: CSVQSGGATYEQFF
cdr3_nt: TGCAGCGTCCAAAGCGGGGGGGCTACCTATGAGCAGTTCTTC

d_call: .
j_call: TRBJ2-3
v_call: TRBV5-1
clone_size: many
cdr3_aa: CASNRDFNTDTQYF
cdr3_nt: TGCGCCAGCAACCGGGATTTTAACACAGATACGCAGTATTTT

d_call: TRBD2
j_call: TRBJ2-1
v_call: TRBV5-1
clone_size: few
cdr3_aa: CASSFGGGAREYNEQFF
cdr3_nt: TGCGCCAGCAGCTTTGGCGGGGGGGCCCGAGAGTACAATGAGCAGTTCTTC

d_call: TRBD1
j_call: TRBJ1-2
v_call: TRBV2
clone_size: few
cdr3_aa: CASSSTGQAETNYGYTF
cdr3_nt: TGTGCCAGCAGCTCGACGGGACAGGCGGAGACTAACTATGGCTACACCTTC

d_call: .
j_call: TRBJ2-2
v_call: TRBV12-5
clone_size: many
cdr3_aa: CASGSNRASNTGELFF
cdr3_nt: TGTGCTAGTGGTTCGAACAGGGCTTCGAACACCGGGGAGCTGTTTTTT

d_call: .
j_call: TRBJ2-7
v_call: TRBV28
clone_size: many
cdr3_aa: CASSLSYYEQYF
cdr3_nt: TGTGCCAGCAGTTTGTCATACTACGAGCAGTACTTC

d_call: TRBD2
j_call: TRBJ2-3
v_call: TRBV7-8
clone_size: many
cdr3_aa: CASSSPASGGLTDTQYF
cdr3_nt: TGTGCCAGCAGCTCGCCGGCTAGCGGGGGGCTCACAGATACGCAGTATTTT

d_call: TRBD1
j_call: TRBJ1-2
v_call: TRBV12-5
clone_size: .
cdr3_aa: CASGGQGSGNYGYTF
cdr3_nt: TGTGCTAGTGGGGGACAGGGAAGTGGTAACTATGGCTACACCTTC

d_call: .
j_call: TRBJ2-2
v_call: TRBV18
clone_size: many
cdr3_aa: CASSLRQDTGELFF
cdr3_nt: TGTGCCAGCTCGCTCCGACAGGACACCGGGGAGCTGTTTTTT

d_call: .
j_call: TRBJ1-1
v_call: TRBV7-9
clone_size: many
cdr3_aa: CASSLTVEGTEAFF
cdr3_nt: TGTGCCAGCAGCTTGACAGTAGAAGGAACTGAAGCTTTCTTT

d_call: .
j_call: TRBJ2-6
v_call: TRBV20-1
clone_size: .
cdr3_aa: CSARPPGRAGANVLTF
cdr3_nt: TGCAGTGCTAGACCCCCGGGCAGGGCCGGGGCCAACGTCCTGACTTTC

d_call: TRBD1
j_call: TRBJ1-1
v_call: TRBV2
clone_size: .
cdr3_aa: CASRGFRDRGLEAFF
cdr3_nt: TGTGCCAGCAGGGGATTCCGGGACAGGGGGCTTGAAGCTTTCTTT

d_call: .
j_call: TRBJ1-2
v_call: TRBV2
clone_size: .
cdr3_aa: CASSEAASNYGYTF
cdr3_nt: TGTGCCAGCAGTGAAGCGGCCTCTAACTATGGCTACACCTTC

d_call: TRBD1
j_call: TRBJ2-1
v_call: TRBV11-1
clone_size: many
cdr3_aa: CASRQGTDNEQFF
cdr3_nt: TGTGCCAGCAGACAGGGGACGGACAATGAGCAGTTCTTC

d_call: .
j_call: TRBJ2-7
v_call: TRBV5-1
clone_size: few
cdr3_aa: CASSLGGQGIDEQYF
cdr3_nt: TGCGCCAGCAGCTTGGGTGGGCAGGGGATCGACGAGCAGTACTTC

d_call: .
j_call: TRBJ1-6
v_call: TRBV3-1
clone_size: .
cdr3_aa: CAVATTPYNSPLHF
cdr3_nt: TGTGCCGTTGCTACTACGCCTTATAATTCACCCCTCCACTTT

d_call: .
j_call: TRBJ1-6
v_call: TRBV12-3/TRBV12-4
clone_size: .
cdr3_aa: CASSPPGGVVSPLHF
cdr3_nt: TGTGCCAGCAGTCCTCCCGGCGGGGTTGTTTCACCCCTCCACTTT

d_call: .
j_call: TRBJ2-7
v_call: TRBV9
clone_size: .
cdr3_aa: CASSAPDWSYEQYF
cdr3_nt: TGTGCCAGCAGCGCCCCGGACTGGTCCTACGAGCAGTACTTC

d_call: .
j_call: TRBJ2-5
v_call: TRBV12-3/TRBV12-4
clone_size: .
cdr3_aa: CASSLSWETQYF
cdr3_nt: TGTGCCAGCAGTCTTAGCTGGGAGACCCAGTACTTC

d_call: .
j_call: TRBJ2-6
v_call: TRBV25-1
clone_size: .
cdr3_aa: CASGLMGADVLTF
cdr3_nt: TGTGCCAGCGGGCTGATGGGTGCCGACGTCCTGACTTTC

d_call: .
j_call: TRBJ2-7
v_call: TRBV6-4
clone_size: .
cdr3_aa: CASSAGRGRREQYF
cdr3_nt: TGTGCCAGCAGTGCGGGCAGGGGAAGAAGGGAGCAGTACTTC

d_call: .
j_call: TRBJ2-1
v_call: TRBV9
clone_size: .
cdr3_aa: CASSVWSGATYNEQFF
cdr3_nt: TGTGCCAGCAGCGTATGGTCGGGGGCGACCTACAATGAGCAGTTCTTC